This record covers a single T cell receptor beta chain. Its specificity is unknown. This CDR3 spans 14 amino acids. Looked up from germline, CDR1 is SGHTA and CDR2 is FQGNSA. V lost 7 bases to trimming and J lost 5 bases; unmatched junction nucleotides: 6. These data belong to a study of vaccination effects on CD4 cells after COVID-19. Before sequencing took place, the ViraFEST assay used viral peptide pools to expand antigen-specific CD4+ T cells. When around nine days of culture had elapsed, CD4+ T cells were isolated. The person acquired a PCR-confirmed SARS-CoV-2 infection between March and December 2020. Two doses of either BNT162b2 or mRNA-1273 were given to each participant. Each culture well received a few million PBMC. These cells were then cultured in IMDM with approximately 10 IU/ml IL-2 and 9 to 10 ug/ml peptides. IL-2 medium supplanted half the medium on days 3 and 7. Method: immunoSEQ multiplex PCR; TCRdb's copy keeps in-frame clones and lacks some. The sample has more than 15,000 clones; around 80% are singletons.

The clonotype originates from a human donor who had a prior SARS-CoV-2 infection. The chain has TRBV7-2 and TRBJ1-5, with 9 bases lining up with TRBD1. Sample: CD4+ T cells from PBMCs cultured with SARS-CoV-2 spike peptides, taken after COVID-19 vaccination. CDR3 sequence reads: CASTDRGGDQPQHF. CDR3 coding DNA: TGTGCCAGCACGGACAGGGGTGGTGATCAGCCCCAGCATTTT.